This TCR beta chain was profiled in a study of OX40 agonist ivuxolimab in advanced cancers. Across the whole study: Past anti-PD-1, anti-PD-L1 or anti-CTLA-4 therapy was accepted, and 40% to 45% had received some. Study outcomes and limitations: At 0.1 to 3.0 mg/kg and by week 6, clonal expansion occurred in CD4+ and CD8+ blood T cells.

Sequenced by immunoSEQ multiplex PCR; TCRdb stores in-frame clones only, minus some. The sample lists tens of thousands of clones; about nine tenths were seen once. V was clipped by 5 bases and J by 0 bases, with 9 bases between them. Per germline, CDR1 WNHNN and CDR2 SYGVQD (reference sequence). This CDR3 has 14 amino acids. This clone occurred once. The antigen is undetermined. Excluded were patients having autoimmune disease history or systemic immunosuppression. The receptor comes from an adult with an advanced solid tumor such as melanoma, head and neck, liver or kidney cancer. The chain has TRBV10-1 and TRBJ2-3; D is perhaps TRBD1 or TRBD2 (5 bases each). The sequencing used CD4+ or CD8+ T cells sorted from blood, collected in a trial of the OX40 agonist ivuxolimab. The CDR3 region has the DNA TGCGCCAGCAGTCCGGGACGGAGCACAGATACGCAGTATTTT. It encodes CASSPGRSTDTQYF.